The 22 T cell receptor beta chains reported below all come from one sample, sequenced in a study of shared clonotypes between healthy human individuals. Clones were sequenced by immunoSEQ multiplex PCR, and TCRdb holds only the in-frame ones, with some missing. The table lists millions of clones, over 85% of them singletons, with 0.9% to 1.3% in the top ten. Naive CD8 cells lacked CD45RO, underwent positive selection for CCR7 and left out terminally differentiated effector memory CD45RA+ cells. The sample was naive CD8+ T cells sorted from blood. The receptors derive from a man younger than 35 in good health.

V is TRBV5-8 and J is TRBJ1-1; TRBD1 might be the D (6 bases). V was pared by 4 bases and J by 5 bases, with 15 bases between. CDR1 and CDR2 (germline): SGHTS, YDEGEE. The CDR3 is made up of 14 amino acids. The CDR3 reads CASSDGQLGTEAFF. The CDR3 nucleotides are TGTGCCAGCAGCGATGGACAGTTGGGGACTGAAGCTTTCTTT.

The CDR3 nucleotides are TGCGCCAGCAGCCATAAAACGACAGGGAACTACGAGCAGTACTTC. It encodes CASSHKTTGNYEQYF. The chain is built from TRBV5-1 and TRBJ2-7; 7 positions agree with TRBD1. J gave up 3 bases and V 4 bases, and 10 bases lay outside the gene matches. Germline V CDR1 and CDR2: SGHRS, YFSETQ. CDR3 length: 15 residues.

This clone was detected only once. In nucleotides, the CDR3 is TGTGCCAGCGGGGAGCGGGGGGGGCGCCCCTACGAGCAGTACTTC. It specifies CASGERGGRPYEQYF. The rearrangement joins TRBV28 to TRBJ2-7; 10 bases agree with TRBD2. The V and J ends lost 8 bases and 2 bases, in that order; junction bases with no gene match: 9. This CDR3 region has 15 residues. CDR1 and CDR2 (germline): MDHEN, SYDVKM.

This clone was recorded only once. V usage is TRBV6-4 and J usage is TRBJ2-3; D may be TRBD1 (6 bases). V was cut by 4 bases and J by 4 bases, with 12 bases left in between. The CDR3 sequence is 14 residues long. Germline assignment: CDR1 MRHNA and CDR2 SNTAGT. The DNA of the CDR3 is TGTGCCAGCAGTGTCACCGGGACATCAGATACGCAGTATTTT. Amino acid sequence: CASSVTGTSDTQYF.

This chain uses TRBV6-5 with TRBJ2-1, with D perhaps matching TRBD2 (6 bases). There are 16 residues in the CDR3. V was cut by 0 bases and J by 8 bases, with 17 bases left in between. Germline V gene sequence: CDR1 MNHEY, CDR2 SVGAGI. CDR3 in DNA: TGTGCCAGCAGTTACTCTCCCAGCAGAGGAGGGGATGAGCAGTTCTTC. It translates to CASSYSPSRGGDEQFF.

The genes are TRBV19 and TRBJ1-1, with D perhaps TRBD1 (6 bases). The length of the CDR3 is 17 residues. CDR1 and CDR2 (germline): LNHDA, SQIVND (reference sequence). Trimming took off 3 bases at V and 0 bases at J, with 17 bases between the two ends. The CDR3 spells CASSIGGTPGLNTEAFF. The CDR3 DNA reads TGTGCCAGTAGTATCGGCGGGACACCGGGATTGAACACTGAAGCTTTCTTT.

This rearrangement joins TRBV15 to TRBJ2-5, with no clear D. Germline V gene sequence: CDR1 LNHNV, CDR2 YYDKDF (reference sequence). Trimming left V 0 bases short and J 0 bases short, with 5 bases between. The CDR3 sequence is 14 residues long. CDR3 bases: TGTGCCACCAGCAGAGAGACGTACCAAGAGACCCAGTACTTC. Its protein is CATSRETYQETQYF. Together with reference TRBV15 and TRBJ2-5, the CDR3 gives the full variable domain: DAMVIQNPRYQVTQFGKPVTLSCSQTLNHNVMYWYQQKSSQAPKLLFHYYDKDFNNEADTPDNFQSRRPNTSFCFLDIRSPGLGDTAMYLCATSRETYQETQYFGPGTRLLVL.

This chain joins TRBV5-1 and TRBJ1-5; D is unclear. Trimming shortened V by 10 bases and J by 4 bases, and 27 bases separated the two germline ends. CDR3 size: 17 residues. The germline CDR1 and CDR2 sequences are SGHRS and YFSETQ. In nucleotides, the CDR3 is TGCGCCCTTTCGGCCCCCGGTCCGTCAAGAATTAATCAGCCCCAGCATTTT. It encodes CALSAPGPSRINQPQHF.

This chain uses TRBV6-5 with TRBJ1-1; 7 positions agree with TRBD1. Trimming removed 5 bases from V and 8 bases from J; junction bases left unmatched: 2. The CDR3 contains 11 residues. Germline values: CDR1 MNHEY, CDR2 SVGAGI. The CDR3 DNA follows: TGTGCCAGCAGTAAGACAGGGGAAGCTTTCTTT. Amino acid sequence: CASSKTGEAFF.

This rearrangement joins TRBV29-1 to TRBJ2-7; D is tentatively TRBD1 or TRBD2 (5 bases each). V was cut by 6 bases and J by 7 bases, with 22 bases left in between. Germline CDR1 and CDR2: SQVTM and ANQGSEA. The CDR3 totals 14 residues. The CDR3 sequence: CSVGSGTTSWEQYF. CDR3 coding DNA: TGCAGCGTAGGGTCAGGGACCACCTCTTGGGAGCAGTACTTC.

There are a few counts of this clone. This sample includes further DNA sequences coding for the same CDR3. This chain joins TRBV30 and TRBJ1-1; D is undetermined. V shed 0 bases and J shed 8 bases, with 13 bases lying between them. The CDR3 sequence is 13 residues long. CDR1 is GTSNPN, CDR2 SVGIG, per germline (reference sequence). The CDR3, as DNA: TGTGCCTGGAGTGTAGGGTCGGGCACCGAAGCTTTCTTT. Translated, it gives CAWSVGSGTEAFF. The full variable domain, rest sourced from reference TRBV30 and TRBJ1-1, is SQTIHQWPATLVQPVGSPLSLECTVEGTSNPNLYWYRQAAGRGLQLLFYSVGIGQISSEVPQNLSASRPQDRQFILSSKKLLLSDSGFYLCAWSVGSGTEAFFGQGTRLTVV.

The chain links TRBV5-4 to TRBJ2-7, with TRBD1 as a possible D gene (6 bases). Germline assignment: CDR1 SGHNT and CDR2 YYREEE (reference sequence). The CDR3 runs to 15 residues. V was clipped by 0 bases and J by 2 bases, with 12 bases between them. The CDR3 spells CASSLVGTIPYEQYF. The CDR3 DNA follows: TGTGCCAGCAGCTTGGTCGGGACAATACCCTACGAGCAGTACTTC.

The V call is TRBV6-5, the J call TRBJ2-7, with D possibly TRBD1 on 5 matching bases. Looked up from germline, CDR1 is MNHEY and CDR2 is SVGAGI. The V end was cut by 6 bases, the J end by 2 bases, with 14 bases between. The CDR3 length is 14 residues. CDR3 amino acids: CASSSPGQTYEQYF. The CDR3 DNA is TGTGCCAGCAGCTCACCTGGACAAACCTACGAGCAGTACTTC.

The DNA of the CDR3 is TGTGCCAGCAGCTACGCACTAGCGGGGTACACCGGGGAGCTGTTTTTT. Translated, it gives CASSYALAGYTGELFF. This chain joins TRBV7-6 and TRBJ2-2; TRBD2 aligns across 10 bases. Germline lookup yields CDR1 SGHVS and CDR2 FNYEAQ. The CDR3 covers 16 residues. The trim removed 4 bases at V and 3 bases at J, leaving 5 bases unmatched.

J is TRBJ1-1 and V is TRBV19; 8 positions match TRBD1. CDR3 length equals 16 residues. The germline V gene encodes CDR1 LNHDA and CDR2 SQIVND (reference sequence). V lost 3 bases to trimming and J lost 1 base; unmatched junction nucleotides: 7. CDR3 bases: TGTGCCAGTAGTATCGGCAGGGGGCTGAAGAACACTGAAGCTTTCTTT. Its protein is CASSIGRGLKNTEAFF.

The rearrangement uses TRBV2 and TRBJ2-2, with a weak D call TRBD2 (5 bases). Germline CDR1 reads SNHLY; CDR2 reads FYNNEI. This CDR3 contains 17 residues. Trimming took 0 bases from V and 3 from J, leaving 14 bases between them. For the CDR3, the DNA is TGTGCCAGCAGTGAAGCGCTGAGGGTAGTGGACACCGGGGAGCTGTTTTTT. It translates to CASSEALRVVDTGELFF.

V and J are TRBV7-3 and TRBJ1-3; D might be TRBD1 (6 bases). Germline CDR1 SGHTA, CDR2 FQGTGA. V dropped 5 bases and J dropped 4 bases, with 9 bases sitting between them. The CDR3 covers 13 residues. The CDR3 loop reads CASSDGQGNTIYF. The CDR3 region has the DNA TGTGCCAGCAGCGACGGACAGGGAAACACCATATATTTT.

The chain uses TRBV2 and TRBJ1-1, with TRBD1 matching over 10 bases. The CDR3 totals 15 residues. V lost 3 bases, J lost 4 bases, and 5 bases stayed unmatched. In germline, CDR1 is SNHLY, CDR2 FYNNEI. The CDR3 DNA follows: TGTGCCAGCAGTGAGACGGACAGGGGGACCACTGAAGCTTTCTTT. It specifies CASSETDRGTTEAFF.

This clone occurred once. Other nucleotide sequences in the sample specify the same CDR3. This chain links TRBV4-3 with TRBJ2-2; TRBD2 agrees at 13 bases. V lost 6 bases to trimming and J lost 3 bases; unmatched junction nucleotides: 4. Germline V gene lookup returns CDR1 LGHNA and CDR2 YSLEER. CDR3 length equals 16 residues. The CDR3 nucleotides are TGCGCCAGCAGTCTTGGACTAGCGGGGGACACCGGGGAGCTGTTTTTT. As protein: CASSLGLAGDTGELFF.

Note on this clone: Distinct nucleotide sequences in the sample also encode this CDR3. This rearrangement joins TRBV4-1 to TRBJ1-5; no clear D. CDR1 MGHRA and CDR2 YSYEKL come from the germline V gene. Deletions cut 0 bases from V and 7 bases from J, with 7 bases between. There are 13 residues in the CDR3. For the CDR3, the DNA is TGCGCCAGCAGCCAAGACCCGGGACAGCCCCAGCATTTT. Residues: CASSQDPGQPQHF.

To note about this clone: Other DNA sequences in this specimen translate into the identical CDR3. This chain uses TRBV7-6 with TRBJ2-5; D not certain. Trimming pared 2 bases from V and 4 bases from J, leaving 5 bases between. CDR3 length equals 12 residues. The V gene's germline CDR1 is SGHVS and CDR2 FNYEAQ. Here the CDR3 reads CASSLLGETQYF. The CDR3 DNA reads TGTGCCAGCAGCTTACTAGGAGAGACCCAGTACTTC. The full variable domain, completed using reference TRBV7-6 and TRBJ2-5, is GAGVSQSPRYKVTKRGQDVALRCDPISGHVSLYWYRQALGQGPEFLTYFNYEAQQDKSGLPNDRFSAERPEGSISTLTIQRTEQRDSAMYRCASSLLGETQYFGPGTRLLVL.

This chain links TRBV27 with TRBJ1-4, with TRBD1 matching over 8 bases. This CDR3 comprises 16 residues. The germline CDR1 and CDR2 sequences are MNHEY and SMNVEV (reference sequence). V shed 5 bases, J shed 0 bases, and the junction held 5 bases outside the gene matches. The CDR3 region has the DNA TGTGCCAGCAGTGACCCGACAGGGGCAACTAATGAAAAACTGTTTTTT. This translates into CASSDPTGATNEKLFF.